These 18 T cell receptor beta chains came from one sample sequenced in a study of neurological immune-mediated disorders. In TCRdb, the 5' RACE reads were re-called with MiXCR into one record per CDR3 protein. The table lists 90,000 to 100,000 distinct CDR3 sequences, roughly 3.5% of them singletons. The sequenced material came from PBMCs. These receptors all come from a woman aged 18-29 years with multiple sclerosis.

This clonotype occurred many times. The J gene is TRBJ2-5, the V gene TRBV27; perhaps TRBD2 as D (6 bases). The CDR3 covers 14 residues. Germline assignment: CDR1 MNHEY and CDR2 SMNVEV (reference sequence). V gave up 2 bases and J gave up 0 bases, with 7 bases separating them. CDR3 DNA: TGTGCCAGCAGTTTAAGCGGGTACCAAGAGACCCAGTACTTC. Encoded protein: CASSLSGYQETQYF.

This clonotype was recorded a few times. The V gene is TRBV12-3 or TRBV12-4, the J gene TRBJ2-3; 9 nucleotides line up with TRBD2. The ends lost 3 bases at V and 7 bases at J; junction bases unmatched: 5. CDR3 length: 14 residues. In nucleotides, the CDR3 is TGTGCCAGCAGTTTGGGGACTAGCCAGTATACGCAGTATTTT. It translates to CASSLGTSQYTQYF.

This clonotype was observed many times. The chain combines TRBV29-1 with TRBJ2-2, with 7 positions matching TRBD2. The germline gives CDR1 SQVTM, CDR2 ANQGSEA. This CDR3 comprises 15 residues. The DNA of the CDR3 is TGCAGAGTCCTTCTAGCGGTTAGAGAATCTGGGGAGCTGTTTTTT. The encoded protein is CRVLLAVRESGELFF.

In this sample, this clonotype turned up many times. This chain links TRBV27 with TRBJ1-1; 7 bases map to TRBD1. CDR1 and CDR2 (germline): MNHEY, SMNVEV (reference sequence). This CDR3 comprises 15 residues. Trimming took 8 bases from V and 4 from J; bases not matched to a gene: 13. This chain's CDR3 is CASVLFRQGSTEAFF. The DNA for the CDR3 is TGTGCCAGCGTCCTTTTTAGACAGGGCAGCACTGAAGCTTTCTTT.

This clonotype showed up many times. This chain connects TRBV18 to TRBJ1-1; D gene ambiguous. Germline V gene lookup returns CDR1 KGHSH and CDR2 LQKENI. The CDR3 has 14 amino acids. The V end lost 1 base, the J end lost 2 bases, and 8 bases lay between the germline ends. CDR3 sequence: CASSPREINTEAFF. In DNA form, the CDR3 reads TGTGCCAGCTCACCACGGGAGATTAACACTGAAGCTTTCTTT.

CDR3 sequence (DNA): TGTGCCAGTAGTCTCATTGGCCCGGTTCAGCCCCAGCATTTT. Residues: CASSLIGPVQPQHF. The chain carries TRBV19 and TRBJ1-5; D is uncertain. The CDR3 loop spans 14 amino acids. Germline V gene sequence: CDR1 LNHDA, CDR2 SQIVND (reference sequence). V lost 5 bases to trimming and J lost 6 bases, with 14 bases between them.

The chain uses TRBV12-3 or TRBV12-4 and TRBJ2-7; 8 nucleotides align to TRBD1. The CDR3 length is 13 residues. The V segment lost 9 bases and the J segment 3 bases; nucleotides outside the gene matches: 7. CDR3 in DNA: TGTGCCAGTAGCTCTACAGGGGGCTACGAGCAGTACTTC. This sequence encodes CASSSTGGYEQYF.

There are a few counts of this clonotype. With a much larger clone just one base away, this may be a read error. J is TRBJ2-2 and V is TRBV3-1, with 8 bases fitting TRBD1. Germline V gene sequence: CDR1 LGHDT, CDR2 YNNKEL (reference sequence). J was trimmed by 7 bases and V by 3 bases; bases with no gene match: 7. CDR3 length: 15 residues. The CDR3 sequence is CASSQQGAWGGELFF. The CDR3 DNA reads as TGTGCCAGCAGCCAGCAGGGGGCCTGGGGCGGGGAGCTGTTTTTT.

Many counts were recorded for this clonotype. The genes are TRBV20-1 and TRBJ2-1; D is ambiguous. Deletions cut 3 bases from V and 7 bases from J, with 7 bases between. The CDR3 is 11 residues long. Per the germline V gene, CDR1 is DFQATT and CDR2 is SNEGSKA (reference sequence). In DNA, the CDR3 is TGCAGTGCTAGCATGGGAAATGAGCAGTTCTTC. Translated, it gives CSASMGNEQFF.

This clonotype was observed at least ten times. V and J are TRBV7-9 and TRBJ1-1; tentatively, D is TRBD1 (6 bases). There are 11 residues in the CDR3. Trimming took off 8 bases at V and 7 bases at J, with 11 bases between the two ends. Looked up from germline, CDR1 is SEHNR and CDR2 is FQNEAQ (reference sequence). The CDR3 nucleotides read TGTGCCAGCTGCGGACAGAATGAAGCTTTCTTT. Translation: CASCGQNEAFF.

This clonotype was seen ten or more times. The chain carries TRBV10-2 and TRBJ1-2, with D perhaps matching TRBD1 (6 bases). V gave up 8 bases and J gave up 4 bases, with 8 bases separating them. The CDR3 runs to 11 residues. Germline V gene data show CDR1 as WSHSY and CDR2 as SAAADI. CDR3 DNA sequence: TGCGCCAGCTCGGACAGCTATGGCTACACCTTC. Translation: CASSDSYGYTF.

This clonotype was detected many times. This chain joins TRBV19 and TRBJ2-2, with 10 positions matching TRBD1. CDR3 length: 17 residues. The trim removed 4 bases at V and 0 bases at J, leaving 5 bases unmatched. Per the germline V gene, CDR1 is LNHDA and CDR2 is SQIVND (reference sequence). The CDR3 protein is CASSTTGGSANTGELFF. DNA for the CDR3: TGTGCCAGTAGTACGACAGGGGGCTCAGCGAACACCGGGGAGCTGTTTTTT.

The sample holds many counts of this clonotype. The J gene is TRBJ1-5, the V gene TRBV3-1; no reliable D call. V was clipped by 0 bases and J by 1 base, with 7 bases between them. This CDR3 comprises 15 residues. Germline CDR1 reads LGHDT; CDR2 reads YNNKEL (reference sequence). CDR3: CASSQDSGSNQPQHF. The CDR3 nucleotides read TGTGCCAGCAGCCAAGATTCTGGAAGCAATCAGCCCCAGCATTTT.

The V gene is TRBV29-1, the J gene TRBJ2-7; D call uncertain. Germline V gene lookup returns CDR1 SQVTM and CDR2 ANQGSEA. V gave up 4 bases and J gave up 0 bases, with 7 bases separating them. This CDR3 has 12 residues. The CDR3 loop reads CSVVETSYEQYF. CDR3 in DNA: TGCAGCGTTGTAGAAACCTCCTACGAGCAGTACTTC.

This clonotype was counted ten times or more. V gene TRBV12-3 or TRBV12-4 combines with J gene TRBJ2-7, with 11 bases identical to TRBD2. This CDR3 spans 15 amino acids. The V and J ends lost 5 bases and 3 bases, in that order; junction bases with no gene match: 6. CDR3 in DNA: TGTGCCAGCAGTCCCCCACTAGCGGGAGTCTACGAGCAGTACTTC. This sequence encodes CASSPPLAGVYEQYF.

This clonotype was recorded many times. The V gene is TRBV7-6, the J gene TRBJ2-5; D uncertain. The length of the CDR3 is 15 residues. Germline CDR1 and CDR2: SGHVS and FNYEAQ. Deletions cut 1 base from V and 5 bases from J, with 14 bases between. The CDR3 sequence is CASSLERTYAETQYF. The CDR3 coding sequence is TGTGCCAGCAGCTTAGAAAGAACTTACGCGGAGACCCAGTACTTC.

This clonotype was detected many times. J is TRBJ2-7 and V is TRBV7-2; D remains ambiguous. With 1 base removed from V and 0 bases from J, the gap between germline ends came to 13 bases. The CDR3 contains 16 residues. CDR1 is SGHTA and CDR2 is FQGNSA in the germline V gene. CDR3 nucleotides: TGTGCCAGCAGCTTAGAGGGCGGAAGGAGCTCCTACGAGCAGTACTTC. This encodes CASSLEGGRSSYEQYF.

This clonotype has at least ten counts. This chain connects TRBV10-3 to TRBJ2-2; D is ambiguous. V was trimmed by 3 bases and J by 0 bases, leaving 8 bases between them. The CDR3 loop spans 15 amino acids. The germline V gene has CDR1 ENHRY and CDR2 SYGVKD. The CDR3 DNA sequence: TGTGCCATCAGTGATGCGGCAACGAACACCGGGGAGCTGTTTTTT. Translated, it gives CAISDAATNTGELFF.